The 5 T cell receptor beta chains presented below share a single source sample, sequenced in a study of cytomegalovirus exposure and HLA in healthy donors. The PCR was carried out with 60 Vbeta primers and 13 Jbeta primers. Profiling relied on immunoSEQ multiplex PCR, and the TCRdb table lists in-frame clones only, not all of them. The sample shows 150,000 to 200,000 clones, about 75% of them seen only once. Sequenced input: PBMCs. These receptors originate from a man aged 40-50 years in good health and CMV-seropositive.

V gene TRBV7-7 combines with J gene TRBJ2-1; 9 nucleotides match TRBD1. V dropped 6 bases and J dropped 4; count of bases not matched to a gene: 7. From germline, CDR1 is SSHAT and CDR2 FNYEAQ (reference sequence). The CDR3 is 15 residues long. The CDR3 protein is CASSLGGTGYNEQFF. DNA for the CDR3: TGTGCCAGCAGTCTAGGCGGGACAGGGTACAATGAGCAGTTCTTC.

The CDR3 loop reads CATPLGHEMNTEAFF. DNA of the CDR3: TGTGCCACCCCCTTAGGACACGAGATGAACACTGAAGCTTTCTTT. This chain uses TRBV2 with TRBJ1-1; a weak D match, TRBD1 (5 bases). In germline, CDR1 is SNHLY, CDR2 FYNNEI. This CDR3 region has 15 residues. V was cut by 10 bases and J by 0 bases, with 18 bases left in between.

This clone occurred a few times. The rearrangement joins TRBV28 to TRBJ2-4, with TRBD1 identical over 8 bases. CDR3 size: 15 residues. Germline V gene lookup returns CDR1 MDHEN and CDR2 SYDVKM. Unmatched junction bases numbered 5, after V lost 6 bases and J lost 1 base. Here the CDR3 reads CASSDRGWAKNIQYF. The CDR3 nucleotides read TGTGCCAGCAGCGACAGGGGATGGGCCAAAAACATTCAGTACTTC.

V and J are TRBV27 and TRBJ2-3, with D maybe TRBD2 (6 bases). The CDR3 covers 16 residues. From germline, CDR1 is MNHEY and CDR2 SMNVEV (reference sequence). Trimming shortened V by 5 bases and J by 0 bases, and 15 bases separated the two germline ends. The CDR3 bases are TGTGCCAGCAGTCAAAGAGCGGGCTTAAGCACAGATACGCAGTATTTT. This codes for CASSQRAGLSTDTQYF.

The J gene is TRBJ2-7, the V gene TRBV7-9; a possible D gene is TRBD1 (6 bases). Germline V gene sequence: CDR1 SEHNR, CDR2 FQNEAQ (reference sequence). V was clipped by 5 bases and J by 5 bases, with 10 bases between them. The CDR3 spans 12 residues. CDR3 sequence: CASSQRTDEQYF. As DNA, the CDR3 is TGTGCCAGCAGCCAACGGACAGACGAGCAGTACTTC.